The T cell receptor (beta chain) under discussion was sequenced for a study of PD-L1 blockade in urothelial cancer. Study as a whole: Male sex and bladder-origin urothelial cancer characterized about 90% of the roughly 30 patients. Typically, measured as a median, blood samples had over 120,000 T cells. The number of prior chemotherapy regimens per patient was 0 to 3.

Germline V gene sequence: CDR1 MDHEN, CDR2 SYDVKM. V dropped 5 bases and J dropped 6 bases, with 8 bases sitting between them. This CDR3 spans 11 amino acids. Generated by immunoSEQ multiplex PCR, the TCRdb table keeps only in-frame clones and is missing some. Of around 100,000 clones detected, approximately 85% appear once; the ten largest clones hold around 2.4%. The material sequenced was PBMCs, taken around atezolizumab (anti-PD-L1) treatment. The V and J genes are TRBV28 and TRBJ2-7; D is possibly TRBD2 (6 bases). The source is a man aged 45-65 years with urothelial cancer. CDR3 sequence: CASSGRSEQYF. As DNA, the CDR3 is TGTGCCAGCAGTGGGAGGTCCGAGCAGTACTTC.